These 2 T cell receptor beta chains were all obtained from the same sample, sequenced in a study of identical twins. In TCRdb, the 5' RACE reads were re-called with MiXCR into one record per CDR3 protein. Of about 660,000 distinct CDR3 sequences listed, under 9% are singletons. The same specimen was also included in a second study, on yellow fever vaccine responses in identical twins.

Sequenced: PBMCs. These receptor sequences come from a woman in her late teens or twenties in good health.

This clonotype was observed at least ten times. This rearrangement joins TRBV29-1 to TRBJ2-1, with TRBD2 matching over 10 bases. V trimming: 3 bases; J trimming: 4 bases; junction bases outside the gene matches: 9. The germline gives CDR1 SQVTM, CDR2 ANQGSEA. This CDR3 contains 16 residues. CDR3 nucleotide sequence: TGCAGCGTTGATCGGTCTAGCGGGAGTGGGTACAATGAGCAGTTCTTC. Its translation is CSVDRSSGSGYNEQFF.

CDR3 region: CASSGRGIGYTF. CDR3 DNA: TGTGCCAGCAGTGGCCGAGGAATTGGCTACACCTTC. The rearrangement uses TRBV27 and TRBJ1-2, with no clear D. This CDR3 has 12 residues. Trimming took 5 bases from V and 7 from J, leaving 11 bases between them. Germline V CDR1 and CDR2: MNHEY, SMNVEV (reference sequence).